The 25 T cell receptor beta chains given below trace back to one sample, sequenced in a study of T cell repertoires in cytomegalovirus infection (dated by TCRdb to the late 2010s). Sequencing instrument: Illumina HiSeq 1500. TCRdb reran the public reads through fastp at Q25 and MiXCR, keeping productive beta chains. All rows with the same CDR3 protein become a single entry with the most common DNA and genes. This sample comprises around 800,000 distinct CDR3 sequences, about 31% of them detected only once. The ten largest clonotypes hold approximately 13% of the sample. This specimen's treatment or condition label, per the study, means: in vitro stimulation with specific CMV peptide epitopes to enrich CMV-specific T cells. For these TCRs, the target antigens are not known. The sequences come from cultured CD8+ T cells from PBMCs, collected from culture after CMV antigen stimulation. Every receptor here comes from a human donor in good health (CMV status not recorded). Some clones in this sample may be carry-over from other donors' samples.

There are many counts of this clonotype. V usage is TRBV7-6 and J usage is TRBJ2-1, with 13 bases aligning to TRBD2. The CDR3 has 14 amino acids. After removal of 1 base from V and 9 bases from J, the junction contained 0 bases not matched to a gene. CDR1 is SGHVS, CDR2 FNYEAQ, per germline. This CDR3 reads CASSLGTSGGEQFF. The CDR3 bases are TGTGCCAGCAGCTTAGGGACTAGCGGGGGTGAGCAGTTCTTC.

CDR3 nucleotides: TGTGCCAGCAGTCGAAAAGGGCGGGGGGCCGACAATGAGCAGTTCTTC. Residues: CASSRKGRGADNEQFF. V and J are TRBV27 and TRBJ2-1; 8 nucleotides line up with TRBD2. V lost 5 bases, J lost 5 bases, and 11 bases stayed unmatched. The CDR3 totals 16 residues. Germline CDR1 reads MNHEY; CDR2 reads SMNVEV (reference sequence).

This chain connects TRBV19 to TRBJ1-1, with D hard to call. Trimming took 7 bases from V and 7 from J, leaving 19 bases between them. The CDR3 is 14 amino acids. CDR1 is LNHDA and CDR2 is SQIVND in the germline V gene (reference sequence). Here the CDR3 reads CASNKEAEEIEAFF. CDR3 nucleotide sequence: TGTGCCAGTAATAAAGAGGCCGAGGAAATTGAAGCTTTCTTT. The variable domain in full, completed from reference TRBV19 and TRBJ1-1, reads DGGITQSPKYLFRKEGQNVTLSCEQNLNHDAMYWYRQDPGQGLRLIYYSQIVNDFQKGDIAEGYSVSREKKESFPLTVTSAQKNPTAFYLCASNKEAEEIEAFFGQGTRLTVV.

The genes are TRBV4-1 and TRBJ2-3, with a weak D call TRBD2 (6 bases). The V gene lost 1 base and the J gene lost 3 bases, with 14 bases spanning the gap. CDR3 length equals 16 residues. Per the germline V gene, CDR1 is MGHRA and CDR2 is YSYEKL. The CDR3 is CASSQVGLAGTDTQYF. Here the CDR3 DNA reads TGCGCCAGCAGCCAAGTTGGGCTGGCGGGAACAGATACGCAGTATTTT.

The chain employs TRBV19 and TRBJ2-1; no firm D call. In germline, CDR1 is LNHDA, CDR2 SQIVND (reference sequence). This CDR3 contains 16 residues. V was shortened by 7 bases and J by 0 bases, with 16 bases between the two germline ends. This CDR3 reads CASTSGDLSSYNEQFF. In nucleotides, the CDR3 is TGTGCCAGTACTTCAGGAGACCTGAGCTCCTACAATGAGCAGTTCTTC. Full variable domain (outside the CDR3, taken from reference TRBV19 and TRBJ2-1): DGGITQSPKYLFRKEGQNVTLSCEQNLNHDAMYWYRQDPGQGLRLIYYSQIVNDFQKGDIAEGYSVSREKKESFPLTVTSAQKNPTAFYLCASTSGDLSSYNEQFFGPGTRLTVL.

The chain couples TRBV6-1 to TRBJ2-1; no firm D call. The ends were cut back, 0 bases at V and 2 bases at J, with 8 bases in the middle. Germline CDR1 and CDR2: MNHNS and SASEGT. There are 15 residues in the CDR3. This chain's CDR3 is CASSEAGLTYNEQFF. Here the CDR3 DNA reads TGTGCCAGCAGTGAAGCAGGCCTGACCTACAATGAGCAGTTCTTC.

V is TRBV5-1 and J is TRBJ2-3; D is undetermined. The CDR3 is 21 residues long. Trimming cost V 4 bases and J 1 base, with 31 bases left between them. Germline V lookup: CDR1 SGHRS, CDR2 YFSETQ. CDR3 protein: CASSLIVDDLIGYRGTDTQYF. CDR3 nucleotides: TGCGCCAGCAGCCTGATCGTCGACGACCTGATAGGGTACCGAGGCACAGATACGCAGTATTTT.

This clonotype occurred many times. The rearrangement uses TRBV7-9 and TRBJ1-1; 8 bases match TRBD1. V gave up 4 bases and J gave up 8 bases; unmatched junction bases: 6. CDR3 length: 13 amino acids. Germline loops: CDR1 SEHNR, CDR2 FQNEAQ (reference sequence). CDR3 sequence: CASSSDRDREAFF. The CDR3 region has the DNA TGTGCCAGCAGCTCCGACAGGGACAGGGAAGCTTTCTTT.

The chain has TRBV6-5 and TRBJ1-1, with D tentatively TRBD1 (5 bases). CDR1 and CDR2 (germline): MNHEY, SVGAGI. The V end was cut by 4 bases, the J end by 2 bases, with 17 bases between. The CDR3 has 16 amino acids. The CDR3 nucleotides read TGTGCCAGCAGTTTCCGGGGGGGATTTTCTAACACTGAAGCTTTCTTT. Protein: CASSFRGGFSNTEAFF.

The CDR3 DNA reads TGTGCCAGCAGCCGCCTAAGGGCCACCGGGGAGCTGTTTTTT. This translates into CASSRLRATGELFF. This chain links TRBV7-9 with TRBJ2-2; D is unresolved. Germline loops: CDR1 SEHNR, CDR2 FQNEAQ (reference sequence). This CDR3 contains 14 residues. Trimming shortened V by 5 bases and J by 4 bases, and 11 bases separated the two germline ends.

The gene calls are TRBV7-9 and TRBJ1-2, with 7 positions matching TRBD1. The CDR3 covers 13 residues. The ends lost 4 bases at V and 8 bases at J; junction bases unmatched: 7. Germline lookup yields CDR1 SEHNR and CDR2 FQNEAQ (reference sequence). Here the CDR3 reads CASSYERGRGYTF. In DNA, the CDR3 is TGTGCCAGCAGCTACGAGAGGGGGCGCGGCTACACCTTC.

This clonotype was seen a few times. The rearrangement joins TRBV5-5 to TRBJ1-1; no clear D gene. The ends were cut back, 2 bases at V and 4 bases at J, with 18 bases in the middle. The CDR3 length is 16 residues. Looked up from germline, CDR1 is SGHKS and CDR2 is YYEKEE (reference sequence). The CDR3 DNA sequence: TGTGCCAGCAGCTTACTCCTTCAAGTGGCAGGCACTGAAGCTTTCTTT. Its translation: CASSLLLQVAGTEAFF.

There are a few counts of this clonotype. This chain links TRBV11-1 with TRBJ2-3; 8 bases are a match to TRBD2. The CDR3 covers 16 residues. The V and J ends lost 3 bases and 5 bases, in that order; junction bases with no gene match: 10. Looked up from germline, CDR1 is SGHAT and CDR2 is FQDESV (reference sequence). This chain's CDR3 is CASSFHQRGTEDTQYF. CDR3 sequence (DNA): TGTGCCAGCAGCTTTCATCAGCGGGGGACGGAAGATACGCAGTATTTT.

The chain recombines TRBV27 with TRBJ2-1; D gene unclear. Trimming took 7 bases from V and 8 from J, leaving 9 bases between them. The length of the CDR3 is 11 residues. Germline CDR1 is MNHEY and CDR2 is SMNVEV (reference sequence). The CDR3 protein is CASTMGDEQFF. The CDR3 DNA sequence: TGTGCCAGCACCATGGGCGATGAGCAGTTCTTC.

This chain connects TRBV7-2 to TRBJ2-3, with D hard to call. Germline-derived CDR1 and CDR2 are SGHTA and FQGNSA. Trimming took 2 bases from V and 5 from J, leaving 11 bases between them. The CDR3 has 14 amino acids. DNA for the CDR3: TGTGCCAGCAGCTTACACCAGCTCGGAGATACGCAGTATTTT. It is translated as CASSLHQLGDTQYF.

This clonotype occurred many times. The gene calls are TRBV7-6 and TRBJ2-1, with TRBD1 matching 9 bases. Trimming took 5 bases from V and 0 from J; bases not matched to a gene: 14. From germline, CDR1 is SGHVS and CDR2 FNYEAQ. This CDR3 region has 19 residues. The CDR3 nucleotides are TGTGCCAGCAGCCTACAAACCACCGGGACAGGGAGCTCCTACAATGAGCAGTTCTTC. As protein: CASSLQTTGTGSSYNEQFF.

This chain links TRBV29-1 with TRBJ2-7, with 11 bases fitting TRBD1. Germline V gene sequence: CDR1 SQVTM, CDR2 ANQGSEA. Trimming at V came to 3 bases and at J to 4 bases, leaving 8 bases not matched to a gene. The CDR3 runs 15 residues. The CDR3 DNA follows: TGCAGCGTTGAGGGGTTGGGACAGGGGGTTTACGAGCAGTACTTC. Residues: CSVEGLGQGVYEQYF.

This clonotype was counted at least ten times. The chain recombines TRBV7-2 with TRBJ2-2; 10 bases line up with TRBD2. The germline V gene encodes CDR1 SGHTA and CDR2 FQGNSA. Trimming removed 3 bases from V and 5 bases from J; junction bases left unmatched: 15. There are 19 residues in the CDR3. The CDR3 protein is CASSLLPPAGGLETGELFF. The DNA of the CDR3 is TGTGCCAGCAGCTTGCTCCCCCCAGCGGGGGGGCTTGAAACCGGGGAGCTGTTTTTT.

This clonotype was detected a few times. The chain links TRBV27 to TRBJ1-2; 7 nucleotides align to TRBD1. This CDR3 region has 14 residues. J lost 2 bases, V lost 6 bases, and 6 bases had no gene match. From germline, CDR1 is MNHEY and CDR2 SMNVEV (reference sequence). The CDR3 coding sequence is TGTGCCAGCAGAGAAGAGACAGGGAACTATGGCTACACCTTC. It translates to CASREETGNYGYTF.

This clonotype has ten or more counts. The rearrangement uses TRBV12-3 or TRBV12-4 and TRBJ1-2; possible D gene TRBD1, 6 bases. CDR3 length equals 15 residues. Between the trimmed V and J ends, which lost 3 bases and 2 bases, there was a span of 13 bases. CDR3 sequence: CASSFGAGANYGYTF. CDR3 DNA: TGTGCCAGCAGTTTTGGCGCAGGGGCCAACTATGGCTACACCTTC.

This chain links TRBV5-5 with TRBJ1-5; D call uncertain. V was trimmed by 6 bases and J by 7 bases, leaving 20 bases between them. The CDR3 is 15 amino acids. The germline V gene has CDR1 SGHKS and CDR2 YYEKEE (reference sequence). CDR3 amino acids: CASTIDGEGYQPQHF. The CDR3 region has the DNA TGTGCCAGCACCATCGATGGGGAAGGCTACCAGCCCCAGCATTTT. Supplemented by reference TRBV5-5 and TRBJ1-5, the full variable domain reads DAGVTQSPTHLIKTRGQQVTLRCSPISGHKSVSWYQQVLGQGPQFIFQYYEKEERGRGNFPDRFSARQFPNYSSELNVNALLLGDSALYLCASTIDGEGYQPQHFGDGTRLSIL.

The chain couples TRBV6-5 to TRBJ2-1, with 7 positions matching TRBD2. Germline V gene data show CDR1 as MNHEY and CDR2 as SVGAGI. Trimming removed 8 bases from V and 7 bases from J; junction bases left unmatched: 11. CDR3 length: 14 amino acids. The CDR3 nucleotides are TGTGCCAGCGCACTGGTTCTGGGGGGGAATGAGCAGTTCTTC. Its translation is CASALVLGGNEQFF.

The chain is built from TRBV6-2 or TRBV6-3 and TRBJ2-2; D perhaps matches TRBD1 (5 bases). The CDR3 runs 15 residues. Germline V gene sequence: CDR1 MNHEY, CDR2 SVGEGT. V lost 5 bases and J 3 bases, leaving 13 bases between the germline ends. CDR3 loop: CASSDLKGDTGELFF. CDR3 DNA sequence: TGTGCCAGCAGTGACCTTAAAGGGGACACCGGGGAGCTGTTTTTT.

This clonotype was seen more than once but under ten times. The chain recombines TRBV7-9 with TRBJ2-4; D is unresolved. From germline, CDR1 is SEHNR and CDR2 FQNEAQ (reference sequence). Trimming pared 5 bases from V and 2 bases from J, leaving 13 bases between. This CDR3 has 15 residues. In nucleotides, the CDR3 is TGTGCCAGCAGCGGCGGAGAGAATCCCAAAAACATTCAGTACTTC. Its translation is CASSGGENPKNIQYF.

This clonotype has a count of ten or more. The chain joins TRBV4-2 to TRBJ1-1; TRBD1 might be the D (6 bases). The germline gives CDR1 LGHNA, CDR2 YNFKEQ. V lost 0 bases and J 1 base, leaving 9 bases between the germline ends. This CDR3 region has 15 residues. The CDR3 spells CASSQDPGANTEAFF. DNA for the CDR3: TGTGCCAGCAGCCAAGATCCGGGGGCGAACACTGAAGCTTTCTTT.